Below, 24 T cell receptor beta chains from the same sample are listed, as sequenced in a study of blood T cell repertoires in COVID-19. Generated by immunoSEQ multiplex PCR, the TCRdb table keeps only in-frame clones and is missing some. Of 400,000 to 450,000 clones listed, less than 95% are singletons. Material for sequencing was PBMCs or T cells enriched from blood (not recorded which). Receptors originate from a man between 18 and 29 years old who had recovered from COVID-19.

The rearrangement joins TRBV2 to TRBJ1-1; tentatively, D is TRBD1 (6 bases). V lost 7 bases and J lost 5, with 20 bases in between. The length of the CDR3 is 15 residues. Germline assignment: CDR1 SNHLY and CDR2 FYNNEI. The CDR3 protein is CASKGVPGVSTEAFF. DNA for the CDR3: TGTGCCAGCAAGGGGGTACCTGGAGTTTCGACTGAAGCTTTCTTT.

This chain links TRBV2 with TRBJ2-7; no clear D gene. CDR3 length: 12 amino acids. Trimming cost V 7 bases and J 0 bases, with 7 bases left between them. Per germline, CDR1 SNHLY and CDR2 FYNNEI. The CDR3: CASTGSSYEQYF. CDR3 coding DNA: TGTGCCAGCACAGGAAGCTCCTACGAGCAGTACTTC.

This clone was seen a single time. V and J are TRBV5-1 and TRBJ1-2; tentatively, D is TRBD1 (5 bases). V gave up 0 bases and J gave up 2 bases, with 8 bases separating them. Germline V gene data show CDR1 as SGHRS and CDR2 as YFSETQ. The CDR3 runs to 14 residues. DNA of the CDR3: TGCGCCAGCAGCTTGGGACAGATAAACTATGGCTACACCTTC. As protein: CASSLGQINYGYTF.

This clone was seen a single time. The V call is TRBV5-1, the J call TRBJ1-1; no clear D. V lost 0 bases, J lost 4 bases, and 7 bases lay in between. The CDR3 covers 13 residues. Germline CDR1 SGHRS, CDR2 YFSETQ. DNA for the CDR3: TGCGCCAGCAGCTTGGGTTACGGCACTGAAGCTTTCTTT. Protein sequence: CASSLGYGTEAFF. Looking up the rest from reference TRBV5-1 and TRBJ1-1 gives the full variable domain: KAGVTQTPRYLIKTRGQQVTLSCSPISGHRSVSWYQQTPGQGLQFLFEYFSETQRNKGNFPGRFSGRQFSNSRSEMNVSTLELGDSALYLCASSLGYGTEAFFGQGTRLTVV.

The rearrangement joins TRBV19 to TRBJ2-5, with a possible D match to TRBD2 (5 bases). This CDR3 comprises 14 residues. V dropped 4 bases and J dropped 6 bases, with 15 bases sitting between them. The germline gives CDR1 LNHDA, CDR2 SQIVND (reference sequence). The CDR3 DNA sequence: TGTGCCAGTAGTACCCGGGGTGCTGGGCAGACCCAGTACTTC. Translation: CASSTRGAGQTQYF.

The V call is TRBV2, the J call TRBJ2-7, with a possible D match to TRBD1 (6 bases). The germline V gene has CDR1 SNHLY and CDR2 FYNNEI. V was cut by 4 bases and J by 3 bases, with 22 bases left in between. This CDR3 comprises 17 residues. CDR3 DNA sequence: TGTGCCAGCAGTGTCTCCCGGGACACGTTAAAGTACTACGAGCAGTACTTC. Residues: CASSVSRDTLKYYEQYF.

The CDR3 loop reads CASSEVASGHNEQFF. The CDR3 DNA reads as TGTGCCAGCAGTGAGGTAGCTAGCGGACACAATGAGCAGTTCTTC. The gene calls are TRBV2 and TRBJ2-1; 7 positions agree with TRBD2. The CDR3 has 15 amino acids. The V and J ends lost 3 bases and 5 bases, in that order; junction bases with no gene match: 7. In germline, CDR1 is SNHLY, CDR2 FYNNEI.

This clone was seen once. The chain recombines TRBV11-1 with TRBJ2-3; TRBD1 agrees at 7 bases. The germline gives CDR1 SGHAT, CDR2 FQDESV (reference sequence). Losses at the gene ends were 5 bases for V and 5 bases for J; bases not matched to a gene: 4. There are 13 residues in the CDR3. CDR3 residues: CASSPNRGDTQYF. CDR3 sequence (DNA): TGTGCCAGCAGCCCCAACAGGGGAGATACGCAGTATTTT.

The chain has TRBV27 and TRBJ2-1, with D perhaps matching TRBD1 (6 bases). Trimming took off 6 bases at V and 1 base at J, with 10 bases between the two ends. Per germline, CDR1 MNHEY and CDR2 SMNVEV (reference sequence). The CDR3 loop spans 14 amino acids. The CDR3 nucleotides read TGTGCCAGCAGCACGACAGGATCCTACAATGAGCAGTTCTTC. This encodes CASSTTGSYNEQFF.

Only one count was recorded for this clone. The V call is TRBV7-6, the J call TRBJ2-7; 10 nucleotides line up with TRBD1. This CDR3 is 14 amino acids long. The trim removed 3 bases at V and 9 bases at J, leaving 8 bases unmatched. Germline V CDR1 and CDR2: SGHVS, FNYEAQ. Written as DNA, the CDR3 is TGTGCCAGCAGCTTGGAGGACAGGGGGTGGCCGCAGTACTTC. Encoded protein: CASSLEDRGWPQYF.

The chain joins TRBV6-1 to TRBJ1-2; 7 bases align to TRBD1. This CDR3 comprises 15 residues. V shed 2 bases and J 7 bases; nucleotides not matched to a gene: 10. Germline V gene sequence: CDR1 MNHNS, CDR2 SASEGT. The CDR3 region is CASSEWVGGAGGYTF. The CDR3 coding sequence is TGTGCCAGCAGTGAATGGGTAGGGGGCGCTGGTGGCTACACCTTC.

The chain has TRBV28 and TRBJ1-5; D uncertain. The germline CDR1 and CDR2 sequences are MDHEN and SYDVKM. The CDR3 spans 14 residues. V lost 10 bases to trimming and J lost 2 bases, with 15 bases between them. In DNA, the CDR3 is TGTGCCACCAAACCGACCGGGGGCAATCAGCCCCAGCATTTT. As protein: CATKPTGGNQPQHF.

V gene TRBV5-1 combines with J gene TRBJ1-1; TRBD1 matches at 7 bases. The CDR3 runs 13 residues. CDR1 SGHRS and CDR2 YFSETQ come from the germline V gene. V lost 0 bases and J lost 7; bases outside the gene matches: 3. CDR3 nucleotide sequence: TGCGCCAGCAGCTTGGGGGGACAGCTTGAAGCTTTCTTT. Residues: CASSLGGQLEAFF. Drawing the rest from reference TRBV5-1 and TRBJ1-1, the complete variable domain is KAGVTQTPRYLIKTRGQQVTLSCSPISGHRSVSWYQQTPGQGLQFLFEYFSETQRNKGNFPGRFSGRQFSNSRSEMNVSTLELGDSALYLCASSLGGQLEAFFGQGTRLTVV.

The CDR3 DNA reads as TGTGCCTGGTCGGACAGAACTAATGAAAAACTGTTTTTT. Translated: CAWSDRTNEKLFF. V and J are TRBV30 and TRBJ1-4, with D tentatively TRBD1 (6 bases). Germline lookup yields CDR1 GTSNPN and CDR2 SVGIG (reference sequence). The CDR3 has 13 amino acids. Trimming took off 5 bases at V and 1 base at J, with 8 bases between the two ends. The variable domain in full, completed from reference TRBV30 and TRBJ1-4, reads SQTIHQWPATLVQPVGSPLSLECTVEGTSNPNLYWYRQAAGRGLQLLFYSVGIGQISSEVPQNLSASRPQDRQFILSSKKLLLSDSGFYLCAWSDRTNEKLFFGSGTQLSVL.

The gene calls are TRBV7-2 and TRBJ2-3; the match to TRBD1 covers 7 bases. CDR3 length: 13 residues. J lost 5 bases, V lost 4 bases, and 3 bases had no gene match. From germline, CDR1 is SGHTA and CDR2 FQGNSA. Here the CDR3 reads CASSSHRGDTQYF. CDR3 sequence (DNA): TGTGCCAGCAGCTCTCACAGGGGAGATACGCAGTATTTT.

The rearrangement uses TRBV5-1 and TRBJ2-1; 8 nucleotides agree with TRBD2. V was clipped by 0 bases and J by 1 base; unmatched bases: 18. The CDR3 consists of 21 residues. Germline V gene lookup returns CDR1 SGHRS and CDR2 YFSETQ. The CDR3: CASSLVGTQSGLVKSYNEQFF. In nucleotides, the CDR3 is TGCGCCAGCAGCTTGGTGGGCACACAGTCGGGACTAGTTAAATCCTACAATGAGCAGTTCTTC.

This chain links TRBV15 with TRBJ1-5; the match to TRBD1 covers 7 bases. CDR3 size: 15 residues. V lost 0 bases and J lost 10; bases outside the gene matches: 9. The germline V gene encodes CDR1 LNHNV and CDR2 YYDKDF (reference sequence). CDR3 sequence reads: CATSRDPRGALPQHF. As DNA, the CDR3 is TGTGCCACCAGCAGAGATCCCAGGGGGGCCCTACCCCAGCATTTT.

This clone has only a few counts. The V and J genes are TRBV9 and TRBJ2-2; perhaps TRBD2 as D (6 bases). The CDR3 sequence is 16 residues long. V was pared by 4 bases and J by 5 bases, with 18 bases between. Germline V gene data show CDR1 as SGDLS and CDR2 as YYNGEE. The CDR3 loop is CASSTRGGRETGELFF. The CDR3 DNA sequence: TGTGCCAGCAGCACCCGAGGAGGGCGAGAGACCGGGGAGCTGTTTTTT. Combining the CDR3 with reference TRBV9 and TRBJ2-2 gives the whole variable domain DSGVTQTPKHLITATGQRVTLRCSPRSGDLSVYWYQQSLDQGLQFLIQYYNGEERAKGNILERFSAQQFPDLHSELNLSSLELGDSALYFCASSTRGGRETGELFFGEGSRLTVL.

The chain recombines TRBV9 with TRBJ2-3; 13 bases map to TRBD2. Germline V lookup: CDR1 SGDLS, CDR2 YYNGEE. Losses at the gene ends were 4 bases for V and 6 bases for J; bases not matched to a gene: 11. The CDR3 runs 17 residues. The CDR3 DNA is TGTGCCAGCAGCCAGTCGGGACTAGCGGGAAGAGGGGATACGCAGTATTTT. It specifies CASSQSGLAGRGDTQYF.

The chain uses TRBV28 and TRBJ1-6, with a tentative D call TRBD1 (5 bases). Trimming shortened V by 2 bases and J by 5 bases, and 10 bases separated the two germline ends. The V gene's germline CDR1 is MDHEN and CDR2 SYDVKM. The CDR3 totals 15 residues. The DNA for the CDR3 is TGTGCCAGCAGTTTACGGGGGTCCAATAATTCACCCCTCCACTTT. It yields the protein CASSLRGSNNSPLHF.

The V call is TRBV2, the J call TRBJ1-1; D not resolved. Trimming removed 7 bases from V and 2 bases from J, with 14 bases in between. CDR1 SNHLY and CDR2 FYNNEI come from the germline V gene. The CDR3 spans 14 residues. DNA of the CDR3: TGTGCCAGCAAAGGGCAGCGGTTAAACACTGAAGCTTTCTTT. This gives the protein CASKGQRLNTEAFF.

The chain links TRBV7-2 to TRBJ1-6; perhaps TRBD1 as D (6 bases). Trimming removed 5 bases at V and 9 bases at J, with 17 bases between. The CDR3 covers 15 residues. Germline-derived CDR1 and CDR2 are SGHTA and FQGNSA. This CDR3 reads CASSREGGGLSPLHF. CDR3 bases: TGTGCCAGCAGCCGGGAGGGGGGCGGACTTTCACCCCTCCACTTT. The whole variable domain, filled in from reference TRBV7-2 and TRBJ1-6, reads GAGVSQSPSNKVTEKGKDVELRCDPISGHTALYWYRQSLGQGLEFLIYFQGNSAPDKSGLPSDRFSAERTGGSVSTLTIQRTQQEDSAVYLCASSREGGGLSPLHFGNGTRLTVT.

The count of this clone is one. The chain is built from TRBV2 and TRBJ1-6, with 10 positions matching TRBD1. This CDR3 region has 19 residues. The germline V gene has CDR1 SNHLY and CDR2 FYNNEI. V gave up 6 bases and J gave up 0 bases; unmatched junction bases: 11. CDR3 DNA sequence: TGTGCCAGCAGGGCCCAACGGGACAGGGGTTTCTCCTATAATTCACCCCTCCACTTT. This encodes CASRAQRDRGFSYNSPLHF.

CDR3 loop: CSASEPDRVNIQYF. CDR3 sequence (DNA): TGCAGTGCTAGTGAACCGGACAGGGTTAACATTCAGTACTTC. V gene TRBV20-1 combines with J gene TRBJ2-4; 8 bases are a match to TRBD1. The germline gives CDR1 DFQATT, CDR2 SNEGSKA (reference sequence). Germline trimming cut 3 bases from V and 7 bases from J; bases unmatched to any gene: 8. This CDR3 has 14 amino acids.